These 7 T cell receptor beta chains came from one sample sequenced in a study of regulatory T cells in long-lasting Graves disease. Investigators prepared the TCR beta libraries by applying iRepertoire HTBI primers and Arm-PCR of CDR3 regions. From the multiplex PCR reads, TCRdb called clonotypes with MiXCR, one entry per CDR3 protein. The table records a few hundred thousand distinct CDR3 sequences, around 15% of them present only once. The time point denotes: newly diagnosed GD, antithyroid drugs for less than 3 months. PBMC-extracted RNA yielded the TCR library. These data were also filed under a second study, of T cells in Graves' hyperthyroidism and ophthalmopathy.

The sample consisted of peripheral blood mononuclear cells (PBMCs), taken at new diagnosis, from a patient treated with antithyroid drugs. Every receptor here comes from a woman in her forties or fifties with Graves disease.

The sample holds many counts of this clonotype. The J gene is TRBJ1-5, the V gene TRBV12-3 or TRBV12-4; D gene ambiguous. V lost 5 bases and J lost 0, with 5 bases in between. This CDR3 has 13 amino acids. As DNA, the CDR3 is TGTGCCAGCAGTGTTACTAGCAATCAGCCCCAGCATTTT. Translated, it gives CASSVTSNQPQHF.

This clonotype was detected only a few times. V is TRBV28 and J is TRBJ2-1; TRBD2 agrees at 8 bases. The CDR3 has 14 residues. Germline CDR1 reads MDHEN; CDR2 reads SYDVKM. The junction had 7 bases not matched to a gene; V was cut back by 8 bases and J by 4 bases. CDR3 residues: CASRFGGRYNEQFF. The CDR3 DNA reads TGTGCCAGCCGCTTTGGCGGGAGGTACAATGAGCAGTTCTTC.

V is TRBV19 and J is TRBJ1-5; 9 bases match TRBD1. The CDR3 totals 15 residues. Trimming at V came to 6 bases and at J to 5 bases, leaving 8 bases not matched to a gene. Germline values: CDR1 LNHDA, CDR2 SQIVND (reference sequence). DNA for the CDR3: TGTGCCAGTAGCCTGGACAGGGGCGGCTATCAGCCCCAGCATTTT. It specifies CASSLDRGGYQPQHF.

As concerns this clonotype: This likely traces to a read error, being one base from a far larger clone. This rearrangement joins TRBV5-6 to TRBJ2-5; no clear D gene. CDR1 and CDR2 from the germline V gene are SGHDT and YYEEEE. The CDR3 has 13 residues. V was trimmed by 0 bases and J by 11 bases, leaving 14 bases between them. The CDR3 spells CASSLDTYNEQYF. In DNA, the CDR3 is TGTGCCAGCAGCTTGGACACGTACAATGAGCAGTACTTC.

The chain carries TRBV4-1 and TRBJ1-5; 12 nucleotides align to TRBD1. The V gene end was trimmed by 2 bases and the J gene end by 6 bases; junction bases not matched to a gene: 5. In germline, CDR1 is MGHRA, CDR2 YSYEKL. The CDR3 is 16 residues long. The CDR3 loop reads CASSQSGTGGSQPQHF. The DNA of the CDR3 is TGCGCCAGCAGCCAATCCGGGACAGGGGGCTCTCAGCCCCAGCATTTT.

This clonotype was recorded at least ten times. This chain links TRBV18 with TRBJ2-1; 12 positions agree with TRBD2. From germline, CDR1 is KGHSH and CDR2 LQKENI. Trimming cost V 6 bases and J 7 bases; bases outside gene matches: 10. This CDR3 region has 16 residues. DNA for the CDR3: TGTGCCAGCTCCGTACTAGCGGGAGGCCCAGAGAATGAGCAGTTCTTC. It encodes CASSVLAGGPENEQFF.

CDR3 residues: CASTATGGSTDTQYF. CDR3 nucleotides: TGTGCCAGCACCGCTACAGGGGGAAGCACAGATACGCAGTATTTT. This chain joins TRBV6-1 and TRBJ2-3, with TRBD1 identical over 8 bases. The CDR3 runs 15 residues. Looked up from germline, CDR1 is MNHNS and CDR2 is SASEGT. The J segment lost 0 bases and the V segment lost 7 bases, leaving 6 bases of the junction unmatched.